Below, one T cell receptor (beta chain) is given with its context. The data were taken from a study of blood T cell repertoires in COVID-19. Study at large: In each case, the material was cDNA or gDNA derived from T cells, B-cell-depleted T cells, or PBMCs.

Authors' analysis steps: Researchers report that nucleated cell counts were estimated from reference gene primer amplification. Assay: immunoSEQ multiplex PCR; the TCRdb copy retains only in-frame clones and omits some. V, J and clone size are taken as reported in that table, and D and trimming were inferred from the DNA itself. The data contain approximately 170,000 clones, less than 90% of them singletons. The clonotype comes from a man between 60 and 70 years old with acute or convalescent COVID-19. Sequenced sample: peripheral blood.

CDR3 nucleotides: TGTGCCAGCAGTGACTCGAGGAACACTGAAGCTTTCTTT. This codes for CASSDSRNTEAFF. The chain uses TRBV6-4 and TRBJ1-1; D call uncertain. Germline assignment: CDR1 MRHNA and CDR2 SNTAGT. V gave up 0 bases and J gave up 1 base, with 3 bases separating them. The CDR3 is made up of 13 amino acids.